A selection of T cell receptor beta chains follows, all from one sample in a study of OX40 agonist ivuxolimab in advanced cancers. Here immunoSEQ multiplex PCR was the method, and the copy in TCRdb shows in-frame clones only, minus some. The table has approximately 30,000 clones, about nine tenths seen once. This material consisted of CD4+ or CD8+ T cells sorted from blood, taken in a trial of the OX40 agonist ivuxolimab. Source of these receptors: an adult with an advanced solid tumor such as melanoma, head and neck, liver or kidney cancer. The CDR3 runs from the conserved cysteine through the conserved F or W. The order of the fields is J gene, V gene, clone size, D gene, CDR3 DNA, CDR3 protein. D genes are given only for firm matches. A clone size is listed for some rows: how often the clone was seen (once, few, many), or a class if it is expanded.

j_call: TRBJ2-1; v_call: TRBV9; clone_size: NA; d_call: TRBD2; cdr3_nt: TGTGCCAGCAGCACAGGACTAGCGGATTACAATGAGCAGTTCTTC; cdr3_aa: CASSTGLADYNEQFF
j_call: TRBJ1-6; v_call: TRBV5-5; clone_size: NA; d_call: NA; cdr3_nt: TGTGCCAGCAGCAACCTCTGGACAGCGAGCTCCTATAATTCACCCCTCCACTTT; cdr3_aa: CASSNLWTASSYNSPLHF
j_call: TRBJ1-1; v_call: TRBV11-2; clone_size: once; d_call: NA; cdr3_nt: TGTGCCAGCAGCCCTCCTCGACGAGGAACTGAAGCTTTCTTT; cdr3_aa: CASSPPRRGTEAFF
j_call: TRBJ2-1; v_call: TRBV4-3; clone_size: NA; d_call: NA; cdr3_nt: TGCGCCAGCAGCCAAGTCGTGGACTTGCCTAACAATGAGCAGTTCTTC; cdr3_aa: CASSQVVDLPNNEQFF
j_call: TRBJ1-6; v_call: TRBV9; clone_size: NA; d_call: NA; cdr3_nt: TGTGCCAGCAGCGAGACTGTTAGTTTGGCGGATAATTCACCCCTCCACTTT; cdr3_aa: CASSETVSLADNSPLHF
j_call: TRBJ2-1; v_call: TRBV19; clone_size: once; d_call: NA; cdr3_nt: TGTGCCAGTAGTCCAGGCATAAATTACAATGAGCAGTTCTTC; cdr3_aa: CASSPGINYNEQFF
j_call: TRBJ1-2; v_call: TRBV7-9; clone_size: NA; d_call: NA; cdr3_nt: TGTGCCAGCCGCCCAAGGGGGGGAGTTTCTAACTATGGCTACACCTTC; cdr3_aa: CASRPRGGVSNYGYTF
j_call: TRBJ2-7; v_call: TRBV27; clone_size: NA; d_call: NA; cdr3_nt: TGTGCCAGCAGCCCCGAGTTGGGGACTGTCTCCTACGAGCAGTACTTC; cdr3_aa: CASSPELGTVSYEQYF
j_call: TRBJ2-7; v_call: TRBV11-2; clone_size: once; d_call: TRBD1; cdr3_nt: TGTGCCAGCAGCTTTGGACTGGGCAGGGGGTACGAGCAGTACTTC; cdr3_aa: CASSFGLGRGYEQYF
j_call: TRBJ2-2; v_call: TRBV9; clone_size: NA; d_call: NA; cdr3_nt: TGTGCCAGCAGCGTAGTAGGGGGAAACGGGGAGCTGTTTTTT; cdr3_aa: CASSVVGGNGELFF
j_call: TRBJ2-1; v_call: TRBV14; clone_size: NA; d_call: TRBD2; cdr3_nt: TGTGCCAGCAGCCACTTATTCCGACTAGCGGGCCACTACAATGAGCAGTTCTTC; cdr3_aa: CASSHLFRLAGHYNEQFF
j_call: TRBJ1-2; v_call: TRBV7-2; clone_size: NA; d_call: TRBD1; cdr3_nt: TGTGCCAGCAGCTTCCTCCAGGGGGCTCACTATGGCTACACCTTC; cdr3_aa: CASSFLQGAHYGYTF
j_call: TRBJ2-3; v_call: TRBV7-6; clone_size: NA; d_call: NA; cdr3_nt: TGTGCCAGCAGCTTAGGACCCCCGGGGGTCCTCACAGATACGCAGTATTTT; cdr3_aa: CASSLGPPGVLTDTQYF
j_call: TRBJ1-6; v_call: TRBV5-1; clone_size: NA; d_call: TRBD1; cdr3_nt: TGCGCCAGCAGCCCTAGGGAGGGGGCGAATTCACCCCTCCACTTT; cdr3_aa: CASSPREGANSPLHF
j_call: TRBJ1-3; v_call: TRBV9; clone_size: NA; d_call: NA; cdr3_nt: TGTGCCAGCAGCGTAGCGGCCGAGGGGGTGTCGGGAAACACCATATATTTT; cdr3_aa: CASSVAAEGVSGNTIYF
j_call: TRBJ1-2; v_call: TRBV7-9; clone_size: NA; d_call: NA; cdr3_nt: TGTGCCAGCAGCTTAGCGGCGAGCCTCTATGGCTACACCTTC; cdr3_aa: CASSLAASLYGYTF
j_call: TRBJ2-3; v_call: TRBV5-4; clone_size: NA; d_call: TRBD2; cdr3_nt: TGTGCCAGCAGCTTGTTACTAGCGGGATCCGATACGCAGTATTTT; cdr3_aa: CASSLLLAGSDTQYF
j_call: TRBJ1-6; v_call: TRBV6-5; clone_size: NA; d_call: NA; cdr3_nt: TGTGCCAGCAGTTACTCGACAACCCCCTATAATTCACCCCTCCACTTT; cdr3_aa: CASSYSTTPYNSPLHF
j_call: TRBJ1-1; v_call: TRBV10-3; clone_size: few; d_call: NA; cdr3_nt: TGTGCCATCAGTGAGTTGGCAGGCATGAACACTGAAGCTTTCTTT; cdr3_aa: CAISELAGMNTEAFF
j_call: TRBJ1-5; v_call: TRBV19; clone_size: NA; d_call: NA; cdr3_nt: TGTGCCAGTAGCTTTGGTACAGCTAGCAATCAGCCCCAGCATTTT; cdr3_aa: CASSFGTASNQPQHF
j_call: TRBJ2-7; v_call: TRBV6-5; clone_size: NA; d_call: TRBD2; cdr3_nt: TGTGCCAGCGCCTCCGGGACTACCTACGAGCAGTACTTC; cdr3_aa: CASASGTTYEQYF
j_call: TRBJ2-1; v_call: TRBV11-3; clone_size: NA; d_call: NA; cdr3_nt: TGTGCCAGCAGCTTGAGTAGGGGTTTGAGGAATGAGCAGTTCTTC; cdr3_aa: CASSLSRGLRNEQFF
j_call: TRBJ2-7; v_call: TRBV4-2; clone_size: NA; d_call: NA; cdr3_nt: TGTGCCAGCAGCCAGGCCGGGCAGGCGATAAAGGACGAGCAGTACTTC; cdr3_aa: CASSQAGQAIKDEQYF
j_call: TRBJ2-3; v_call: TRBV5-1; clone_size: once; d_call: TRBD1; cdr3_nt: TGCGCCAGCAGCTTGGACAGGGGGGACACAGATACGCAGTATTTT; cdr3_aa: CASSLDRGDTDTQYF
j_call: TRBJ2-7; v_call: TRBV18; clone_size: NA; d_call: NA; cdr3_nt: TGTGCCAGCTCACAAAGAGGCCACGAGCAGTACTTC; cdr3_aa: CASSQRGHEQYF